The rows below give T cell receptor beta chains drawn from one sample of a study of response to subunit inactivated influenza vaccine. TCRdb reprocessed the RT-PCR reads with MiXCR, giving one entry per CDR3 protein. The table lists under 550,000 distinct CDR3 sequences, approximately 6.9% of them singletons, with around 13% in the top ten. The specimen comprised PBMCs from blood, sampled roughly 24 months after vaccination. Every receptor here comes from a man aged 50-75 years who received an inactivated influenza vaccine. Both conserved end residues are part of each CDR3. A D gene is named only where the DNA matches it firmly. Expanded clones are given a class, and other clones once, few, many or no size at all.

clone size: many; J gene: TRBJ1-1; V gene: TRBV28; D gene: .; CDR3 protein: CASGSDTSREAFF; CDR3 DNA: TGTGCCAGCGGCTCGGACACGTCCCGCGAAGCTTTCTTT
clone size: .; J gene: TRBJ1-1; V gene: TRBV6-2/TRBV6-3; D gene: .; CDR3 protein: CASSYARGTLGTEAFF; CDR3 DNA: TGTGCCAGCAGTTACGCGAGGGGCACCCTGGGGACTGAAGCTTTCTTT
clone size: .; J gene: TRBJ2-5; V gene: TRBV4-3; D gene: .; CDR3 protein: CASSQDLTPGDKKETQYF; CDR3 DNA: TGCGCCAGCAGCCAAGACTTAACACCAGGGGATAAAAAAGAGACCCAGTACTTC
clone size: many; J gene: TRBJ2-2; V gene: TRBV18; D gene: .; CDR3 protein: CASSTTQRYTGELFF; CDR3 DNA: TGTGCCAGCTCAACAACTCAGCGGTACACCGGGGAGCTGTTTTTT
clone size: few; J gene: TRBJ2-2; V gene: TRBV10-3; D gene: .; CDR3 protein: CAIRRTGELFF; CDR3 DNA: TGTGCCATCAGGAGGACCGGGGAGCTGTTTTTT
clone size: many; J gene: TRBJ1-2; V gene: TRBV3-1; D gene: TRBD1; CDR3 protein: CASSRTGGIANYGYTF; CDR3 DNA: TGTGCCAGCAGCCGGACAGGGGGGATAGCTAACTATGGCTACACCTTC
clone size: .; J gene: TRBJ2-7; V gene: TRBV28; D gene: TRBD1; CDR3 protein: CASTRDRWAYEQYF; CDR3 DNA: TGTGCCAGCACCCGGGACAGGTGGGCCTACGAGCAGTACTTC
clone size: .; J gene: TRBJ2-1; V gene: TRBV14; D gene: .; CDR3 protein: CASSLLLTFYNEQFF; CDR3 DNA: TGTGCCAGCAGCCTCCTCCTTACATTTTACAATGAGCAGTTCTTC
clone size: .; J gene: TRBJ2-7; V gene: TRBV7-2; D gene: TRBD2; CDR3 protein: CASSMGLAGGPTYEQYF; CDR3 DNA: TGTGCCAGCAGCATGGGACTAGCGGGAGGCCCGACCTACGAGCAGTACTTC
clone size: few; J gene: TRBJ1-1; V gene: TRBV27; D gene: .; CDR3 protein: CASSPRVGVNTEAFF; CDR3 DNA: TGTGCCAGCAGTCCCAGGGTTGGGGTGAACACTGAAGCTTTCTTT
clone size: many; J gene: TRBJ2-2; V gene: TRBV9; D gene: .; CDR3 protein: CASSFSGNTGELFF; CDR3 DNA: TGTGCCAGCAGCTTTTCAGGAAACACCGGGGAGCTGTTTTTT
clone size: few; J gene: TRBJ2-2; V gene: TRBV7-2; D gene: .; CDR3 protein: CASSPGITGELFF; CDR3 DNA: TGTGCCAGCAGTCCCGGTATTACCGGGGAGCTGTTTTTT
clone size: .; J gene: TRBJ2-2; V gene: TRBV20-1; D gene: TRBD2; CDR3 protein: CSATLAGSNTGELFF; CDR3 DNA: TGCAGTGCTACTCTAGCGGGGTCGAACACCGGGGAGCTGTTTTTT
clone size: many; J gene: TRBJ2-1; V gene: TRBV12-3/TRBV12-4; D gene: .; CDR3 protein: CASRNDGGVEQFF; CDR3 DNA: TGTGCCAGCAGAAACGACGGAGGGGTAGAGCAGTTCTTC
clone size: few; J gene: TRBJ1-5; V gene: TRBV20-1; D gene: .; CDR3 protein: CSARTGQYNQPQHF; CDR3 DNA: TGCAGTGCCCGGACCGGACAATACAATCAGCCCCAGCATTTT
clone size: few; J gene: TRBJ2-7; V gene: TRBV27; D gene: TRBD2; CDR3 protein: CASSLSPGLAAAEQYF; CDR3 DNA: TGTGCCAGCAGTTTATCCCCGGGACTAGCCGCTGCCGAGCAGTACTTC
clone size: .; J gene: TRBJ2-1; V gene: TRBV7-2; D gene: .; CDR3 protein: CASSPRQYLYNEQFF; CDR3 DNA: TGTGCCAGCAGCCCAAGACAGTACCTCTACAATGAGCAGTTCTTC
clone size: few; J gene: TRBJ2-1; V gene: TRBV9; D gene: TRBD2; CDR3 protein: CASSSGGSWGEQFF; CDR3 DNA: TGTGCCAGCTCTAGCGGGGGTTCTTGGGGTGAGCAGTTCTTC
clone size: few; J gene: TRBJ2-7; V gene: TRBV20-1; D gene: .; CDR3 protein: CSARVRGSSYEQYF; CDR3 DNA: TGCAGTGCTAGAGTTCGGGGCAGCTCCTACGAGCAGTACTTC
clone size: many; J gene: TRBJ1-4; V gene: TRBV5-4; D gene: TRBD1; CDR3 protein: CASSGTGTDEKLFF; CDR3 DNA: TGTGCCAGCAGCGGGACAGGGACGGATGAAAAACTGTTTTTT
clone size: .; J gene: TRBJ1-2; V gene: TRBV20-1; D gene: .; CDR3 protein: CSALGHSGYTF; CDR3 DNA: TGCAGTGCACTGGGACACTCTGGCTACACCTTC
clone size: .; J gene: TRBJ2-1; V gene: TRBV20-1; D gene: .; CDR3 protein: CSAIRENNEQFF; CDR3 DNA: TGCAGTGCTATCCGGGAAAACAATGAGCAGTTCTTC
clone size: .; J gene: TRBJ2-1; V gene: TRBV11-1; D gene: TRBD2; CDR3 protein: CASSFGTSGKKPYNEQFF; CDR3 DNA: TGTGCCAGCAGCTTTGGGACTAGCGGAAAGAAACCCTACAATGAGCAGTTCTTC
clone size: .; J gene: TRBJ2-3; V gene: TRBV6-1; D gene: .; CDR3 protein: CASTTGRIVGTQYF; CDR3 DNA: TGTGCCAGCACCACGGGAAGGATCGTAGGTACGCAGTATTTT
clone size: .; J gene: TRBJ1-1; V gene: TRBV5-1; D gene: .; CDR3 protein: CASSAQQLNTKAFF; CDR3 DNA: TGCGCCAGCAGCGCACAACAATTGAACACTAAAGCTTTCTTT
clone size: many; J gene: TRBJ1-5; V gene: TRBV4-1; D gene: TRBD1; CDR3 protein: CASSQKQGASNYQPQHF; CDR3 DNA: TGCGCCAGCAGCCAGAAACAGGGGGCTTCCAACTATCAGCCCCAGCATTTT
clone size: many; J gene: TRBJ1-1; V gene: TRBV7-8; D gene: .; CDR3 protein: CASSSLGRVNTEAFF; CDR3 DNA: TGTGCCAGCAGCTCCTTAGGCAGGGTGAACACTGAAGCTTTCTTT
clone size: .; J gene: TRBJ2-5; V gene: TRBV5-4; D gene: TRBD1; CDR3 protein: CASSFNAGGETQYF; CDR3 DNA: TGTGCCAGCAGTTTTAACGCAGGGGGAGAGACCCAGTACTTC
clone size: few; J gene: TRBJ1-1; V gene: TRBV7-2; D gene: .; CDR3 protein: CASSLGGVSAEAFF; CDR3 DNA: TGTGCCAGCAGCTTAGGAGGGGTCAGCGCTGAAGCTTTCTTT
clone size: .; J gene: TRBJ2-5; V gene: TRBV7-8; D gene: .; CDR3 protein: CASRPVATETQYF; CDR3 DNA: TGTGCCAGCCGCCCGGTGGCTACAGAGACCCAGTACTTC
clone size: many; J gene: TRBJ2-1; V gene: TRBV20-1; D gene: TRBD1; CDR3 protein: CSANLGQVNKFF; CDR3 DNA: TGCAGTGCTAATCTGGGACAGGTGAATAAGTTCTTC
clone size: many; J gene: TRBJ2-7; V gene: TRBV29-1; D gene: .; CDR3 protein: CSATGPGVYEQYF; CDR3 DNA: TGCAGCGCCACAGGACCGGGGGTCTACGAGCAGTACTTC
clone size: many; J gene: TRBJ2-4; V gene: TRBV9; D gene: .; CDR3 protein: CASSVAPGLAKNIQYF; CDR3 DNA: TGTGCCAGCAGCGTAGCCCCAGGGCTAGCCAAAAACATTCAGTACTTC
clone size: .; J gene: TRBJ2-7; V gene: TRBV5-6; D gene: .; CDR3 protein: CASSSRRGSEQYF; CDR3 DNA: TGTGCCAGCAGTTCAAGGCGGGGTTCCGAGCAGTACTTC
clone size: once; J gene: TRBJ1-1; V gene: TRBV15; D gene: TRBD1; CDR3 protein: CATSRDHRGWNTEAFF; CDR3 DNA: TGTGCCACCAGCAGAGATCACAGGGGATGGAACACTGAAGCTTTCTTT
clone size: few; J gene: TRBJ2-1; V gene: TRBV4-1; D gene: .; CDR3 protein: CASRGFWVRDNEQFF; CDR3 DNA: TGCGCCAGCCGGGGTTTTTGGGTACGGGACAATGAGCAGTTCTTC
clone size: many; J gene: TRBJ1-1; V gene: TRBV7-2; D gene: .; CDR3 protein: CASSQPMVWNTEAFF; CDR3 DNA: TGTGCCAGCAGCCAACCAATGGTGTGGAACACTGAAGCTTTCTTT
clone size: .; J gene: TRBJ1-1; V gene: TRBV10-3; D gene: .; CDR3 protein: CAISVGENTEAFF; CDR3 DNA: TGTGCCATCAGTGTGGGGGAGAACACTGAAGCTTTCTTT
clone size: few; J gene: TRBJ1-2; V gene: TRBV20-1; D gene: .; CDR3 protein: CSATPDSIYGYTF; CDR3 DNA: TGCAGTGCAACTCCCGACAGCATCTATGGCTACACCTTC
clone size: few; J gene: TRBJ1-1; V gene: TRBV6-6; D gene: .; CDR3 protein: CASSYYDTEAFF; CDR3 DNA: TGTGCCAGCAGTTACTATGACACTGAAGCTTTCTTT
clone size: many; J gene: TRBJ2-3; V gene: TRBV3-1; D gene: TRBD2; CDR3 protein: CASSPSGSADTQYF; CDR3 DNA: TGTGCCAGCAGCCCTAGCGGGAGTGCTGATACGCAGTATTTT
clone size: .; J gene: TRBJ2-3; V gene: TRBV12-3/TRBV12-4; D gene: .; CDR3 protein: CASGMLPGSTDTQYF; CDR3 DNA: TGTGCCAGCGGAATGTTGCCGGGTAGCACAGATACGCAGTATTTT
clone size: .; J gene: TRBJ2-2; V gene: TRBV7-9; D gene: TRBD1; CDR3 protein: CASSSRDRHTGELFF; CDR3 DNA: TGTGCCAGCAGCTCCCGGGACAGGCACACCGGGGAGCTGTTTTTT
clone size: few; J gene: TRBJ2-2; V gene: TRBV7-2; D gene: .; CDR3 protein: CASSLGSGTTGELFF; CDR3 DNA: TGTGCCAGCAGCTTAGGGTCAGGGACCACCGGGGAGCTGTTTTTT
clone size: .; J gene: TRBJ1-5; V gene: TRBV24-1; D gene: .; CDR3 protein: CATSDSRQIYSNQPQHF; CDR3 DNA: TGTGCCACCAGTGATTCTCGACAGATCTATAGCAATCAGCCCCAGCATTTT
clone size: few; J gene: TRBJ1-5; V gene: TRBV7-8; D gene: TRBD1; CDR3 protein: CASSNPQGVTNQPQHF; CDR3 DNA: TGTGCCAGCAGCAATCCTCAGGGGGTGACTAATCAGCCCCAGCATTTT
clone size: many; J gene: TRBJ2-3; V gene: TRBV3-1; D gene: .; CDR3 protein: CASSQVGGLRTDTQYF; CDR3 DNA: TGTGCCAGCAGCCAGGTGGGGGGATTAAGGACAGATACGCAGTATTTT
clone size: .; J gene: TRBJ2-1; V gene: TRBV3-1; D gene: .; CDR3 protein: CASSLRTNAYNEQFF; CDR3 DNA: TGTGCCAGCAGCCTCCGGACTAATGCCTACAATGAGCAGTTCTTC
clone size: many; J gene: TRBJ2-7; V gene: TRBV20-1; D gene: TRBD2; CDR3 protein: CSASPQRGPLEQYF; CDR3 DNA: TGCAGTGCTAGCCCCCAGCGGGGGCCTCTCGAGCAGTACTTC
clone size: .; J gene: TRBJ2-7; V gene: TRBV20-1; D gene: .; CDR3 protein: CSANLVRSYEQYF; CDR3 DNA: TGCAGTGCAAACCTTGTACGATCCTACGAGCAGTACTTC
clone size: many; J gene: TRBJ2-3; V gene: TRBV5-1; D gene: TRBD2; CDR3 protein: CASSTGTSGPFSTDTQYF; CDR3 DNA: TGCGCCAGCAGCACCGGGACTAGCGGGCCCTTTAGCACAGATACGCAGTATTTT
clone size: .; J gene: TRBJ2-1; V gene: TRBV20-1; D gene: TRBD2; CDR3 protein: CSATNRAGVSVNNEQFF; CDR3 DNA: TGCAGTGCTACCAACCGGGCGGGGGTATCGGTCAACAATGAGCAGTTCTTC
clone size: few; J gene: TRBJ2-7; V gene: TRBV7-2; D gene: TRBD1; CDR3 protein: CASSLRRTGGREQYF; CDR3 DNA: TGTGCCAGCAGCTTAAGGCGGACAGGGGGCCGAGAGCAGTACTTC
clone size: few; J gene: TRBJ1-5; V gene: TRBV12-3/TRBV12-4; D gene: .; CDR3 protein: CASSPEMSRTQHF; CDR3 DNA: TGTGCCAGCAGTCCGGAAATGAGTCGGACCCAGCATTTT
clone size: few; J gene: TRBJ1-5; V gene: TRBV28; D gene: .; CDR3 protein: CASRTVNQPQHF; CDR3 DNA: TGTGCCAGCAGAACGGTCAATCAGCCCCAGCATTTT
clone size: few; J gene: TRBJ2-5; V gene: TRBV20-1; D gene: .; CDR3 protein: CSAEGWAPRETQYF; CDR3 DNA: TGCAGTGCCGAAGGCTGGGCCCCCCGCGAGACCCAGTACTTC